The next 10 T cell receptor beta chains were all read from a single sample in a study of CD8+CD57+ T cells in acquired aplastic anemia. Researchers used genomic DNA as the template to profile TCR beta VDJ and CDR3. From the reads, TCRdb called clonotypes with MiXCR, one entry per CDR3 protein. The data hold just over 400,000 distinct CDR3 sequences, with 60% to 80% observed a single time. Sequenced input: sorted CD4+, CD8+, or CD8+CD57+ T cells (not recorded which) from PBMCs. The receptors stem from a human donor in good health, serving as a control.

This sequence joins TRBV15 and TRBJ2-7, with D possibly TRBD2 on 8 matching bases. Germline V gene sequence: CDR1 LNHNV, CDR2 YYDKDF (reference sequence). Trimming took off 0 bases at V and 6 bases at J, with 21 bases between the two ends. There are 17 residues in the CDR3. CDR3 residues: CATSRESGGSGGGEQYF. The CDR3 bases are TGTGCCACCAGCAGAGAATCAGGGGGATCGGGGGGGGGCGAGCAGTACTTC.

This clonotype was seen repeatedly, ten times or more. The chain couples TRBV29-1 to TRBJ2-7, with TRBD1 matching 7 bases. V was pared by 6 bases and J by 6 bases, with 5 bases of the junction left unmatched. This CDR3 comprises 11 residues. Per the germline V gene, CDR1 is SQVTM and CDR2 is ANQGSEA. This CDR3 reads CSVEQGTEQYF. CDR3 DNA: TGCAGCGTCGAACAGGGGACCGAGCAGTACTTC.

On this clonotype itself: This CDR3 is missing its conserved last phenylalanine or tryptophan, likely due to a read error. The DNA is omitted, as the CDR3 cannot be located on it reliably, and the CDR3 follows TCRdb's listing. V gene TRBV7-2 combines with J gene TRBJ2-3; the table's D call of TRBD1 was not tested on the DNA. CDR1 is SGHTA, CDR2 FQGNSA, per germline. The CDR3 has 13 residues if both end residues are counted. CDR3 in amino acids: CASSLKGGGAPYE.

The J gene is TRBJ1-2, the V gene TRBV7-2, with D possibly TRBD1 on 5 matching bases. Trimming shortened V by 5 bases and J by 4 bases, and 20 bases separated the two germline ends. Germline assignment: CDR1 SGHTA and CDR2 FQGNSA. The CDR3 loop spans 16 amino acids. The CDR3 protein is CASSTPATDKTYGYTF. The CDR3 coding sequence is TGTGCCAGCAGCACCCCAGCGACAGATAAAACCTATGGCTACACCTTC.

The chain couples TRBV25-1 to TRBJ1-5, with a possible D match to TRBD1 (6 bases). The length of the CDR3 is 14 residues. With 5 bases removed from V and 4 bases from J, the gap between germline ends came to 12 bases. In germline, CDR1 is MGHDK, CDR2 SYGVNS. The CDR3 reads CASSLNRANQPQHF. The CDR3 nucleotides are TGTGCCAGCAGTTTAAACAGGGCAAATCAGCCCCAGCATTTT.

The rearrangement uses TRBV5-1 and TRBJ1-6; 7 bases agree with TRBD1. Germline values: CDR1 SGHRS, CDR2 YFSETQ. The CDR3 sequence is 15 residues long. With V trimmed by 0 bases and J by 10 bases, 7 bases remained unmatched. CDR3 loop: CASSLAGTVGSPLHF. CDR3 DNA: TGCGCCAGCAGCTTGGCAGGGACAGTGGGGTCACCCCTCCACTTT.

In this sample, this clonotype turned up many times. CDR3 in amino acids: CASSLGGQYGYTF. CDR3 nucleotide sequence: TGTGCCAGCAGTTTAGGGGGGCAATATGGCTACACCTTC. The chain uses TRBV12-3 or TRBV12-4 and TRBJ1-2; D is possibly TRBD1 (6 bases). Trimming stripped 1 base from V and 5 bases from J, with 8 bases between. The CDR3 sequence is 13 residues long.

Comments on this clonotype: It may be a read error: a sequence one base away is much more abundant. This sequence joins TRBV30 and TRBJ1-5, with TRBD1 matching 7 bases. The CDR3 is made up of 13 amino acids. Germline V gene lookup returns CDR1 GTSNPN and CDR2 SVGIG (reference sequence). CDR3 DNA: TGTGCCCGGAGGAACAGGGGAGAGCAGCCCCAGCATTTT. Protein: CARRNRGEQPQHF.

For this clonotype: At one end the junction does not follow the germline gene, possibly because of a read error. The chain uses TRBV5-5 and TRBJ1-1, with D uncertain. The CDR3 runs 16 residues. The germline CDR1 and CDR2 sequences are SGHKS and YYEKEE (reference sequence). CDR3 residues: CASSQLVRVENTEAFF. The CDR3 nucleotides are TGCGCCAGCAGCCAGTTAGTGAGGGTCGAGAACACTGAAGCTTTCTTT.

V and J are TRBV9 and TRBJ1-6; no definite D call. Per the germline V gene, CDR1 is SGDLS and CDR2 is YYNGEE. V lost 2 bases, J lost 16 bases, and 22 bases lay in between. CDR3 length equals 15 residues. The CDR3 DNA follows: TGTGCCAGCAGCGTGGCTGGTAGCAATCAGCCCCAGCTCCACTTT. Its translation is CASSVAGSNQPQLHF. Supplemented by reference TRBV9 and TRBJ1-6, the full variable domain reads DSGVTQTPKHLITATGQRVTLRCSPRSGDLSVYWYQQSLDQGLQFLIQYYNGEERAKGNILERFSAQQFPDLHSELNLSSLELGDSALYFCASSVAGSNQPQLHFGNGTRLTVT.